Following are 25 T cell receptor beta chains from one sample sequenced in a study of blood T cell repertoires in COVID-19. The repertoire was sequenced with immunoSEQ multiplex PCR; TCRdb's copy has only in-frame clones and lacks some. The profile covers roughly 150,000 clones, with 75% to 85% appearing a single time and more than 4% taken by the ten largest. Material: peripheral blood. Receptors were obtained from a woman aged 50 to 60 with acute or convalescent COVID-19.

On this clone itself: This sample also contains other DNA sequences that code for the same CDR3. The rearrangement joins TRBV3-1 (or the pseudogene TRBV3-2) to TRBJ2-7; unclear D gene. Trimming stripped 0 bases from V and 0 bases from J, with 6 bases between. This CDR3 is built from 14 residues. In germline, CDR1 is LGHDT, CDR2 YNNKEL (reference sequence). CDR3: CASSQDPSSYEQYF. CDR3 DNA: TGTGCCAGCAGCCAAGACCCTTCCTCCTACGAGCAGTACTTC.

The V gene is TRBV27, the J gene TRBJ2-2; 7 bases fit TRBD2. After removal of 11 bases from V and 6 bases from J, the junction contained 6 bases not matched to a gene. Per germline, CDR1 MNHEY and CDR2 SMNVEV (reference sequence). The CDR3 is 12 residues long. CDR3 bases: TGTGCCGCGGGGGTCGCGGCCGGGGAGCTGTTTTTT. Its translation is CAAGVAAGELFF.

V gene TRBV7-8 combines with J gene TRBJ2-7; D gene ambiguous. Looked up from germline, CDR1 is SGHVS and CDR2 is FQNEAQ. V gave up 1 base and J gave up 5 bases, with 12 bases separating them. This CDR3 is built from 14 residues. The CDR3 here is CASSLEFIANEQYF. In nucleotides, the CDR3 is TGTGCCAGCAGCTTAGAATTTATTGCGAACGAGCAGTACTTC.

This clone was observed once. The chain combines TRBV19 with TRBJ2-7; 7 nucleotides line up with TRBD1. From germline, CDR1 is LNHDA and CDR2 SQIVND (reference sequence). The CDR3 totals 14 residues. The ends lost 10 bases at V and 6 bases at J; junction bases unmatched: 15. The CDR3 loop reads CATNPGQILGEQYF. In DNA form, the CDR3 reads TGTGCCACCAACCCGGGACAGATCCTAGGCGAGCAGTACTTC.

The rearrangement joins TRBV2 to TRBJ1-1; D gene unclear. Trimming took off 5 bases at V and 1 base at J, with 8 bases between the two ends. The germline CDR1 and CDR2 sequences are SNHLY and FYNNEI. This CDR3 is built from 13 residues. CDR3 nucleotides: TGTGCCAGCAGTCGAGAGGGGAACACTGAAGCTTTCTTT. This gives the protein CASSREGNTEAFF.

The CDR3, as DNA: TGTGCCAGCAGCGTAGACAGCGGGGGGTACTACGAGCAGTACTTC. Translation gives CASSVDSGGYYEQYF. The gene calls are TRBV9 and TRBJ2-7, with 9 bases matching TRBD2. CDR3 length: 15 residues. CDR1 is SGDLS, CDR2 YYNGEE, per germline. V lost 0 bases, J lost 3 bases, and 4 bases stayed unmatched.

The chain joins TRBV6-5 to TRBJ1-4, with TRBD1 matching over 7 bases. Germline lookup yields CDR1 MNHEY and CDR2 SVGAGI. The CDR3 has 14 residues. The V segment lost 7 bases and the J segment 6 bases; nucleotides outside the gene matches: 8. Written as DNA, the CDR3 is TGTGCCAGCACCAAGACAGGGAAGGATGAAAAACTGTTTTTT. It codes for CASTKTGKDEKLFF.

The chain's CDR3 is CASSSEGWYSNQPQHF. The CDR3 bases are TGTGCCAGCAGCTCGGAGGGATGGTATAGCAATCAGCCCCAGCATTTT. The chain links TRBV7-2 to TRBJ1-5; unclear D gene. The CDR3 runs 16 residues. Between the trimmed V and J ends, which lost 4 bases and 0 bases, there was a span of 13 bases. Looked up from germline, CDR1 is SGHTA and CDR2 is FQGNSA.

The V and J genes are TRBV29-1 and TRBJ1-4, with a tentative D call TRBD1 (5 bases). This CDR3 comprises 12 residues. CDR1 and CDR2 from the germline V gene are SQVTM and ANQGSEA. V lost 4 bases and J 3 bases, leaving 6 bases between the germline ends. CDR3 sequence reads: CSVVTANEKLFF. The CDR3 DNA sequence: TGCAGCGTTGTGACAGCTAATGAAAAACTGTTTTTT.

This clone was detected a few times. Written as DNA, the CDR3 is TGTGCCAGCAGCTTTGCCGGGAGGAACACTGAAGCTTTCTTT. This translates into CASSFAGRNTEAFF. The J gene is TRBJ1-1, the V gene TRBV7-9; D not resolved. Looked up from germline, CDR1 is SEHNR and CDR2 is FQNEAQ (reference sequence). There are 14 residues in the CDR3. With 3 bases removed from V and 1 base from J, the gap between germline ends came to 9 bases.

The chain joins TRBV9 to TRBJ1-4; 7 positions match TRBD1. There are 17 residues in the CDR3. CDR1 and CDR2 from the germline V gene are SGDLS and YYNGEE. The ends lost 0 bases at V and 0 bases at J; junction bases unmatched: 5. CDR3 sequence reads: CASSVGGTVATNEKLFF. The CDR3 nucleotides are TGTGCCAGCAGCGTAGGGGGGACAGTTGCAACTAATGAAAAACTGTTTTTT.

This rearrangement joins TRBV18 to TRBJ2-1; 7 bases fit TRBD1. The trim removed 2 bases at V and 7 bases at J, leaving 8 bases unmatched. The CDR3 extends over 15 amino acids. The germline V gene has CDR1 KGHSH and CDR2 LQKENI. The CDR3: CASSPLQGNENEQFF. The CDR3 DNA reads TGTGCCAGCTCACCATTACAGGGGAATGAGAATGAGCAGTTCTTC.

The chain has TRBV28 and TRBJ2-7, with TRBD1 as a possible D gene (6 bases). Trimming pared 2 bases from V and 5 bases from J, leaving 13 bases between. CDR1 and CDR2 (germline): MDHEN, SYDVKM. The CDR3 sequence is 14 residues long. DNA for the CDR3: TGTGCCAGCAGTTTACAGGGCAGGGGCCACGAGCAGTACTTC. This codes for CASSLQGRGHEQYF.

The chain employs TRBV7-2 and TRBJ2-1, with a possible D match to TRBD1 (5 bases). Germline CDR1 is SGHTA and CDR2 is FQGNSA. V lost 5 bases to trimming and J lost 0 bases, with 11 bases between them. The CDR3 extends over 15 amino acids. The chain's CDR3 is CASSKNRNSYNEQFF. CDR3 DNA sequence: TGTGCCAGCAGCAAAAACAGGAACTCCTACAATGAGCAGTTCTTC. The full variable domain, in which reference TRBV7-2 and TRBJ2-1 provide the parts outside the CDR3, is GAGVSQSPSNKVTEKGKDVELRCDPISGHTALYWYRQSLGQGLEFLIYFQGNSAPDKSGLPSDRFSAERTGGSVSTLTIQRTQQEDSAVYLCASSKNRNSYNEQFFGPGTRLTVL.

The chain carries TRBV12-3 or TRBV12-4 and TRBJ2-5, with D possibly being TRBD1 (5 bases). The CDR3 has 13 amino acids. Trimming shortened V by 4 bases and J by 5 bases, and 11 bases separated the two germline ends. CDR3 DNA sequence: TGTGCCAGCAGTTCCACAGGCGAGGAGACCCAGTACTTC. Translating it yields CASSSTGEETQYF.

The CDR3 spells CASSWMERGNTIYF. In DNA, the CDR3 is TGTGCCAGCAGTTGGATGGAGCGGGGAAACACCATATATTTT. The chain uses TRBV6-5 and TRBJ1-3, with unresolved D. The CDR3 has 14 amino acids. Trimming cost V 4 bases and J 4 bases, with 11 bases left between them. Per germline, CDR1 MNHEY and CDR2 SVGAGI.

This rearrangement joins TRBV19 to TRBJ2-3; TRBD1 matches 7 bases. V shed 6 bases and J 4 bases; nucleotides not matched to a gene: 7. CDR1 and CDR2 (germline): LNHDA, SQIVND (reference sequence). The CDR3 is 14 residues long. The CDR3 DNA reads TGTGCCAGTAGCATCGACAGGGTGCCAGATACGCAGTATTTT. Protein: CASSIDRVPDTQYF. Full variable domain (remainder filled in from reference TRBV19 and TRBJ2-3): DGGITQSPKYLFRKEGQNVTLSCEQNLNHDAMYWYRQDPGQGLRLIYYSQIVNDFQKGDIAEGYSVSREKKESFPLTVTSAQKNPTAFYLCASSIDRVPDTQYFGPGTRLTVL.

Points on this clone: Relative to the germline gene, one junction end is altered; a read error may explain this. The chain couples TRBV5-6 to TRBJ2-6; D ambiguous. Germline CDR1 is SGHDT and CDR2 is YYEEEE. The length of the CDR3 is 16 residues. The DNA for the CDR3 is TGTGCCAGCAGCTTTGTGGGCGTCTCTGGAGCCAACGTCCTGACTTTC. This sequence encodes CASSFVGVSGANVLTF. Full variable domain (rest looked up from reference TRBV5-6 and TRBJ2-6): DAGVTQSPTHLIKTRGQQVTLRCSPKSGHDTVSWYQQALGQGPQFIFQYYEEEERQRGNFPDRFSGHQFPNYSSELNVNALLLGDSALYLCASSFVGVSGANVLTFGAGSRLTVL.

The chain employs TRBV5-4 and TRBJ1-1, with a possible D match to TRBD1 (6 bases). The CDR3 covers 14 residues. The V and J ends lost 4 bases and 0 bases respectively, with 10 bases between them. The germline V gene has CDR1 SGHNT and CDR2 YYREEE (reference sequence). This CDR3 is CASSVDSMNTEAFF. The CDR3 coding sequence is TGTGCCAGCAGCGTGGACAGCATGAACACTGAAGCTTTCTTT.

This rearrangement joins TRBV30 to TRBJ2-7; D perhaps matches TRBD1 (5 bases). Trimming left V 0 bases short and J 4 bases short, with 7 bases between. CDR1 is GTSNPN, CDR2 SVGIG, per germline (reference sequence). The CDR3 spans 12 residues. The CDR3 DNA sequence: TGTGCCTGGAGTGTGCAGGGTTACGAGCAGTACTTC. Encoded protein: CAWSVQGYEQYF. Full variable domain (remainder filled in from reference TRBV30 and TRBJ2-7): SQTIHQWPATLVQPVGSPLSLECTVEGTSNPNLYWYRQAAGRGLQLLFYSVGIGQISSEVPQNLSASRPQDRQFILSSKKLLLSDSGFYLCAWSVQGYEQYFGPGTRLTVT.

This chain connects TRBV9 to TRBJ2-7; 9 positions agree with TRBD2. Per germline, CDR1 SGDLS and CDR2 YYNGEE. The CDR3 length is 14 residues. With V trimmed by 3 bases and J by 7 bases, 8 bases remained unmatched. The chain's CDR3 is CASSADGLAGEQYF. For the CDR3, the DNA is TGTGCCAGCAGCGCCGACGGCCTAGCGGGGGAGCAGTACTTC. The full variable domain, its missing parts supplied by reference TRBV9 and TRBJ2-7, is DSGVTQTPKHLITATGQRVTLRCSPRSGDLSVYWYQQSLDQGLQFLIQYYNGEERAKGNILERFSAQQFPDLHSELNLSSLELGDSALYFCASSADGLAGEQYFGPGTRLTVT.

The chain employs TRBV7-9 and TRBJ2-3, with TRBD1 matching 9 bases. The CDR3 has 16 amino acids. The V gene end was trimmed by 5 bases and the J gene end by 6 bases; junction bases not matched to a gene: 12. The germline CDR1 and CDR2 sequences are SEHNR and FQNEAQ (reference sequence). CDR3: CASSRQGVAVMDTQYF. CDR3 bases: TGTGCCAGCAGCCGACAGGGGGTCGCGGTTATGGATACGCAGTATTTT.

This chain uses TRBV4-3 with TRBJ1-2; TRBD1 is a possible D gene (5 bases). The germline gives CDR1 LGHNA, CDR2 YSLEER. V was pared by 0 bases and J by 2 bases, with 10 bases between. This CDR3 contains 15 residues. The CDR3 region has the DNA TGCGCCAGCAGCCAAGAGATCGGGGGAAACTATGGCTACACCTTC. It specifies CASSQEIGGNYGYTF.

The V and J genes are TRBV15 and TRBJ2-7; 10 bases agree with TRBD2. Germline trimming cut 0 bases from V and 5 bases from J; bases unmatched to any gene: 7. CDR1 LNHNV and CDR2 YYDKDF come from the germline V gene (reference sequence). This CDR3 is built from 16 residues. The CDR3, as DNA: TGTGCCACCAGCAGAGATCTTCTAGGGACTAGCGACGAGCAGTACTTC. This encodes CATSRDLLGTSDEQYF.

The CDR3 here is CASSHTSGGASYEQYF. The CDR3 DNA reads as TGTGCCAGCAGCCATACCAGCGGGGGGGCCTCCTACGAGCAGTACTTC. The chain links TRBV3-1 (or the pseudogene TRBV3-2) to TRBJ2-7; TRBD2 aligns across 10 bases. The junction had 5 bases not matched to a gene; V was cut back by 3 bases and J by 0 bases. Looked up from germline, CDR1 is LGHDT and CDR2 is YNNKEL (reference sequence). The CDR3 covers 16 residues.